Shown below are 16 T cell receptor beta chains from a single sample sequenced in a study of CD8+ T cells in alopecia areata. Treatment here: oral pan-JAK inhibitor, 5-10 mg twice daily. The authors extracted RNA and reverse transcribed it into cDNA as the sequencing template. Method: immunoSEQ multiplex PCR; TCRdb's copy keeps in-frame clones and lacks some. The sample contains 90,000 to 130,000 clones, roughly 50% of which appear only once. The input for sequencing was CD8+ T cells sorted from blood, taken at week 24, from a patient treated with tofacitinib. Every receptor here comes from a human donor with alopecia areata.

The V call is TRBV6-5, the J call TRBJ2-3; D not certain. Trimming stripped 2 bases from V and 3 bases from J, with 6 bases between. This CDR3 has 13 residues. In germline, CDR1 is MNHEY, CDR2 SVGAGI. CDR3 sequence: CASSYLETDTQYF. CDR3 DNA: TGTGCCAGCAGTTACCTAGAGACAGATACGCAGTATTTT.

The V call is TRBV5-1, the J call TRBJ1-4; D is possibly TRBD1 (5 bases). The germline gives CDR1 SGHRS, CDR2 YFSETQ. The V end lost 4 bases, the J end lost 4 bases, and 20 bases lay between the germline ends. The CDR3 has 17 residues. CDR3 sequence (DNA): TGCGCCAGCAGCCGACTAAACTCCGGGACGGATAATGAAAAACTGTTTTTT. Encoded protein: CASSRLNSGTDNEKLFF.

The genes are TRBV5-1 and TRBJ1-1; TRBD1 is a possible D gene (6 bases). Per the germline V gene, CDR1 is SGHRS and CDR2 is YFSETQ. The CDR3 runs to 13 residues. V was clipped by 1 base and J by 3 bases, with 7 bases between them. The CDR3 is CASSLSGDTEAFF. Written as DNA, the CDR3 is TGCGCCAGCAGCTTGTCAGGGGACACTGAAGCTTTCTTT.

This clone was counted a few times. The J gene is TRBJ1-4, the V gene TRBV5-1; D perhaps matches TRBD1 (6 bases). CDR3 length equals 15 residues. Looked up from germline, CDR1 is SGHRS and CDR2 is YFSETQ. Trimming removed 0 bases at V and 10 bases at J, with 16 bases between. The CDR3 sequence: CASSLEGDKEGKLFF. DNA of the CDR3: TGCGCCAGCAGCTTGGAAGGGGACAAAGAGGGAAAACTGTTTTTT.

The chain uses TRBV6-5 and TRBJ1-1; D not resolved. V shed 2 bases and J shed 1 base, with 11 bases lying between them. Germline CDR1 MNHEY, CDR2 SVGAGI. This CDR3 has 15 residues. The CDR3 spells CASSYDNQQNTEAFF. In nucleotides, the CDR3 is TGTGCCAGCAGTTACGATAATCAACAGAACACTGAAGCTTTCTTT.

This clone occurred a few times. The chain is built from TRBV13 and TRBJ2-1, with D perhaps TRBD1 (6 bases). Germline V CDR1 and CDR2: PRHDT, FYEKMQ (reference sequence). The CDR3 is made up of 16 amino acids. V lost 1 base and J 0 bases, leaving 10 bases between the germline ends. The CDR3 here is CASSLEGHGSYNEQFF. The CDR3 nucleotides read TGTGCCAGCAGCTTAGAGGGACATGGCTCCTACAATGAGCAGTTCTTC.

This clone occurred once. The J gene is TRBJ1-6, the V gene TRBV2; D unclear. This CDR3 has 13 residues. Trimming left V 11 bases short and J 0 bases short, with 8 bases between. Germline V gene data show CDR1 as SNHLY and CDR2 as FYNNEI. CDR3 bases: TGTGCCGTAGGGAGCTCCTATAATTCACCCCTCCACTTT. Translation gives CAVGSSYNSPLHF. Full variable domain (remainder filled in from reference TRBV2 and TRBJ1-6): EPEVTQTPSHQVTQMGQEVILRCVPISNHLYFYWYRQILGQKVEFLVSFYNNEISEKSEIFDDQFSVERPDGSNFTLKIRSTKLEDSAMYFCAVGSSYNSPLHFGNGTRLTVT.

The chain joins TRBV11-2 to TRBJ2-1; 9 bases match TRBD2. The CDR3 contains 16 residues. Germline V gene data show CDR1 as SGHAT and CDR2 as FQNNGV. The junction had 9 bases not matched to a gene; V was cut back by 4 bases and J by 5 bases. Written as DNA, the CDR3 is TGTGCCAGCAGCTCAATTCTAGCGGGGCCAAACAATGAGCAGTTCTTC. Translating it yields CASSSILAGPNNEQFF.

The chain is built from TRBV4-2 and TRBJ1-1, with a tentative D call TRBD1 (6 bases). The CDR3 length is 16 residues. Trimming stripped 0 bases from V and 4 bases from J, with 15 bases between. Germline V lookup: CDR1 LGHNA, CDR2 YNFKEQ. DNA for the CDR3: TGTGCCAGCAGCCAAGAGAGGGGGGCGTGGGGCACTGAAGCTTTCTTT. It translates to CASSQERGAWGTEAFF.

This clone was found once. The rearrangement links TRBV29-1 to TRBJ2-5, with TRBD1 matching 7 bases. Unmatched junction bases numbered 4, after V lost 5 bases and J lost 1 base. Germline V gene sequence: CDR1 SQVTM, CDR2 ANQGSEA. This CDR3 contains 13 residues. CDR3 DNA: TGCAGCGTTCCCGACAGGGTCCAAGAGACCCAGTACTTC. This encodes CSVPDRVQETQYF.

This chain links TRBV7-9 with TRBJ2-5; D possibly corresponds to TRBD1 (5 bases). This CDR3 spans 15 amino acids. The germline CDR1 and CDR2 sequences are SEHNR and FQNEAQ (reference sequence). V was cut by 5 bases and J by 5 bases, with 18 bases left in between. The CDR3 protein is CASSQNQGWLETQYF. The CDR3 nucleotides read TGTGCCAGCAGCCAAAATCAGGGCTGGTTGGAGACCCAGTACTTC. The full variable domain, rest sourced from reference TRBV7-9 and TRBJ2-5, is DTGVSQNPRHKITKRGQNVTFRCDPISEHNRLYWYRQTLGQGPEFLTYFQNEAQLEKSRLLSDRFSAERPKGSFSTLEIQRTEQGDSAMYLCASSQNQGWLETQYFGPGTRLLVL.

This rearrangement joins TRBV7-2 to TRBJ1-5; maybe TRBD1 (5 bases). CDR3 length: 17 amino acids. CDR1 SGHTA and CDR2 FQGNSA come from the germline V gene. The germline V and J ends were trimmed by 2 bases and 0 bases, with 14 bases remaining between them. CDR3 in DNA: TGTGCCAGCAGCTTAACCTACCGGGGGTATAGCAATCAGCCCCAGCATTTT. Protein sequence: CASSLTYRGYSNQPQHF.

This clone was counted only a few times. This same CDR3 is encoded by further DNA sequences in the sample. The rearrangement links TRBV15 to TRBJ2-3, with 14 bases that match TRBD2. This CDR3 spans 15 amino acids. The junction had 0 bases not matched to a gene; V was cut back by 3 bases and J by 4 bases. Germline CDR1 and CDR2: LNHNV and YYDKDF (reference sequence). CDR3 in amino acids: CATSRTSGGADTQYF. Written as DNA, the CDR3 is TGTGCCACCAGCAGGACTAGCGGGGGGGCAGATACGCAGTATTTT.

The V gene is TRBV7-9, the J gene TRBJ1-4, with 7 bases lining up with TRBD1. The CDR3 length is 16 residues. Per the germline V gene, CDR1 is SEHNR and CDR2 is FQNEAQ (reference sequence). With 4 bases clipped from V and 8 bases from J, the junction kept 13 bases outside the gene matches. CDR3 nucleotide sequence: TGTGCCAGCAGCTCCTCTCCAGGGGGAGCTTCGGAAAAACTGTTTTTT. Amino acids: CASSSSPGGASEKLFF.

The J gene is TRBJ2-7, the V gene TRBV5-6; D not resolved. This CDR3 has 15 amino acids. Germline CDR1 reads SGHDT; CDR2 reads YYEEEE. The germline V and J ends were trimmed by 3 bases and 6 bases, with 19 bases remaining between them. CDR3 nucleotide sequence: TGTGCCAGCAGCTCGATGCCCTCTTCCAGGTTCGAGCAGTACTTC. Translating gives CASSSMPSSRFEQYF.

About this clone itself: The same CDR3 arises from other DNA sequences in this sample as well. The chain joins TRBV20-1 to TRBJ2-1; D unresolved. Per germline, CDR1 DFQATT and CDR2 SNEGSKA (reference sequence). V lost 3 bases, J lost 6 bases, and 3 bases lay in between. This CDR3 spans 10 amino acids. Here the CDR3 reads CSASSNEQFF. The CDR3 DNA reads TGCAGTGCTAGCTCCAATGAGCAGTTCTTC.